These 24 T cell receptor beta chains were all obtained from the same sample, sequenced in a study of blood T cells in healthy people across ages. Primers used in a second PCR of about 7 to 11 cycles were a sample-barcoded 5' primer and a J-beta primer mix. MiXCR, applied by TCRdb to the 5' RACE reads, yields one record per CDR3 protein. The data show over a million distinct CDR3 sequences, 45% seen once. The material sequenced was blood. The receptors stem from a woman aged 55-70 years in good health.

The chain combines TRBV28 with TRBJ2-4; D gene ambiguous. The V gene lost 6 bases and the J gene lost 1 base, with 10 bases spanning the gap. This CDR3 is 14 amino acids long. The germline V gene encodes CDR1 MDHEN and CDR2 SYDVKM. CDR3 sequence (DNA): TGTGCCAGCAGCGCAGGTGGGGCCAAAAACATTCAGTACTTC. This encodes CASSAGGAKNIQYF. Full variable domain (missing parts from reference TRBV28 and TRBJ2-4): DVKVTQSSRYLVKRTGEKVFLECVQDMDHENMFWYRQDPGLGLRLIYFSYDVKMKEKGDIPEGYSVSREKKERFSLILESASTNQTSMYLCASSAGGAKNIQYFGAGTRLSVL.

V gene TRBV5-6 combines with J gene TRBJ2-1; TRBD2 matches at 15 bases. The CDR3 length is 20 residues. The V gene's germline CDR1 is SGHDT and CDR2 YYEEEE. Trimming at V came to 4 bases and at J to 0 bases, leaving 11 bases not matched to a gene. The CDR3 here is CASSDISGTSGRSSYNEQFF. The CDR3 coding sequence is TGTGCCAGCAGCGATATATCCGGGACTAGCGGGAGGAGCTCCTACAATGAGCAGTTCTTC.

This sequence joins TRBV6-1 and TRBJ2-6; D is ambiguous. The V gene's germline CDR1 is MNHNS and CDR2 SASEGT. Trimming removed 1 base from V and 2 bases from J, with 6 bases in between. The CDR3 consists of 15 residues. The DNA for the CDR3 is TGTGCCAGCAGTGAAGGACGGGCTGGGGCCAACGTCCTGACTTTC. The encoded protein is CASSEGRAGANVLTF.

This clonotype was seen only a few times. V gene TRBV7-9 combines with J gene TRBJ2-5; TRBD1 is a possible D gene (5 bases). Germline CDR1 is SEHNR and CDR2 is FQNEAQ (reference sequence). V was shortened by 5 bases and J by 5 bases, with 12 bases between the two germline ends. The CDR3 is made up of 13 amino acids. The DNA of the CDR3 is TGTGCCAGCAGCCCTCCCAGGGATGAGACCCAGTACTTC. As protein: CASSPPRDETQYF.

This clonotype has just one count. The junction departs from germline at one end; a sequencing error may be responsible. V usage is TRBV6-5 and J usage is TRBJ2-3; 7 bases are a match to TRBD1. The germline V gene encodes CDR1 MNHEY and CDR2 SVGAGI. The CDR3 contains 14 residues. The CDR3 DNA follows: TGTGCCAGCAGTTACGGAGACAGGACAGGTACGCAGTATTTT. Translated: CASSYGDRTGTQYF.

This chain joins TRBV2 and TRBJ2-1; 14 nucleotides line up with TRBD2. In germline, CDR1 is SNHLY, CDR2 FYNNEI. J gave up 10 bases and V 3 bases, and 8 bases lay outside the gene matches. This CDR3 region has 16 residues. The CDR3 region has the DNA TGTGCCAGCAGTGAGACGACTAGCGGGAGGGCCGGGGAGCAGTTCTTC. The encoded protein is CASSETTSGRAGEQFF.

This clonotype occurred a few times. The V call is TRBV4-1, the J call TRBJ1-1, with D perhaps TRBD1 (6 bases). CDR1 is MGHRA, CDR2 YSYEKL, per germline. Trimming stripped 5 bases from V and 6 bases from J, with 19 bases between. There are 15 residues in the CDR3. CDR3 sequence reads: CASSYGGGAGAEAFF. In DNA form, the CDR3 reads TGCGCCAGCAGCTACGGGGGGGGCGCGGGTGCTGAAGCTTTCTTT.

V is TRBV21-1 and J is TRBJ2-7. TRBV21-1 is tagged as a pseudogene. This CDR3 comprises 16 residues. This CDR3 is CASRCVYRGSGNEQYF. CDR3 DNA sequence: TGTGCCAGCCGGTGCGTCTACCGTGGCAGTGGAAACGAGCAGTACTTC.

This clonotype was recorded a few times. DNA of the CDR3: TGTGCCAGCAGGGACAGAAACATTCAGTACTTC. As protein: CASRDRNIQYF. V usage is TRBV2 and J usage is TRBJ2-4, with D possibly TRBD1 on 6 matching bases. The CDR3 sequence is 11 residues long. Germline CDR1 is SNHLY and CDR2 is FYNNEI. With 6 bases removed from V and 6 bases from J, the gap between germline ends came to 6 bases.

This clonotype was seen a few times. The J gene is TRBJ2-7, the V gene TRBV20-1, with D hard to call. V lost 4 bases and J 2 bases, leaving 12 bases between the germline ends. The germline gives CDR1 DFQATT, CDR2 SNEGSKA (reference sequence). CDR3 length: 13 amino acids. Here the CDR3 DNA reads TGCAGTGCTACCCCGGGTAGAACCTACGAGCAGTACTTC. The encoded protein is CSATPGRTYEQYF.

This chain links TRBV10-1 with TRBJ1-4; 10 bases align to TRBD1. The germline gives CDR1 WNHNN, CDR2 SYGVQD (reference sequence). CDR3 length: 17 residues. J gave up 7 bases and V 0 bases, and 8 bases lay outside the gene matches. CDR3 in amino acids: CASSESTPGQGSEKLFF. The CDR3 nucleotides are TGCGCCAGCAGTGAGTCGACTCCGGGACAGGGGAGTGAAAAACTGTTTTTT.

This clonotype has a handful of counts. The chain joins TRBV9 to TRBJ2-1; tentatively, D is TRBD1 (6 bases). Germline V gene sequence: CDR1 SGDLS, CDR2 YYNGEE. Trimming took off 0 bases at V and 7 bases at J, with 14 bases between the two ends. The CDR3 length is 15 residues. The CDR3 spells CASSVGQGHTNEQFF. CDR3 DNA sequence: TGTGCCAGCAGCGTAGGGCAGGGGCACACGAATGAGCAGTTCTTC.

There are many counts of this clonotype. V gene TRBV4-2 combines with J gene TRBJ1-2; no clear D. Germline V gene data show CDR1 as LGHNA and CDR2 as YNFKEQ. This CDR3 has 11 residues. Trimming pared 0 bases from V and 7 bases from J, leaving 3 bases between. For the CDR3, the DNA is TGTGCCAGCAGCCAAGAAGTTGGCTACACCTTC. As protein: CASSQEVGYTF.

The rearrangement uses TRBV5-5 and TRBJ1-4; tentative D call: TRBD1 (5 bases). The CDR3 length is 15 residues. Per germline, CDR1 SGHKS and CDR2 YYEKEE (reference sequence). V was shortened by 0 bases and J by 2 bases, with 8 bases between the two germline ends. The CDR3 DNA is TGTGCCAGCAGCTTGGTCAGGGCGACTAATGAAAAACTGTTTTTT. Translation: CASSLVRATNEKLFF.

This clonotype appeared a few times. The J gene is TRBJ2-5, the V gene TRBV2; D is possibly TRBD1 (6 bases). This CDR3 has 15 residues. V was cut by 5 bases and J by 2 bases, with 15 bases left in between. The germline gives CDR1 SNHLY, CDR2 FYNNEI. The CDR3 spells CASSNRFQGQETQYF. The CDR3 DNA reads TGTGCCAGCAGTAACCGATTCCAGGGGCAAGAGACCCAGTACTTC.

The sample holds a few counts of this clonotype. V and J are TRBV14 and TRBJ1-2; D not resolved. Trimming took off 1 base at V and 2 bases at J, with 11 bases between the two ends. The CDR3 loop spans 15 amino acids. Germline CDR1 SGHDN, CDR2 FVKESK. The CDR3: CASSQGPTVNYGYTF. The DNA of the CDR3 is TGTGCCAGCAGCCAAGGACCGACCGTAAACTATGGCTACACCTTC.

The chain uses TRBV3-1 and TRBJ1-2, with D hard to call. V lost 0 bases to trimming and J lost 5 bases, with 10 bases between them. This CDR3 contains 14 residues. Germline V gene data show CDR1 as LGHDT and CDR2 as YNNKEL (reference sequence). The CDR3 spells CASSQDKGFYGYTF. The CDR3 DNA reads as TGTGCCAGCAGCCAAGACAAGGGTTTTTATGGCTACACCTTC. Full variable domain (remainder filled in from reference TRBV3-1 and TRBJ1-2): DTAVSQTPKYLVTQMGNDKSIKCEQNLGHDTMYWYKQDSKKFLKIMFSYNNKELIINETVPNRFSPKSPDKAHLNLHINSLELGDSAVYFCASSQDKGFYGYTFGSGTRLTVV.

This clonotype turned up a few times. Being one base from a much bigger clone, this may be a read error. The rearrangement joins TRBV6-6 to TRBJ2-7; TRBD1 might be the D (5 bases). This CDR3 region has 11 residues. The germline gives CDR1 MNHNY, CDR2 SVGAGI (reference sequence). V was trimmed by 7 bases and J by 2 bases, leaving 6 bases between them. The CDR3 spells CASKGTYEQYF. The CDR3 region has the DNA TGTGCCAGCAAGGGGACCTACGAGCAGTACTTC.

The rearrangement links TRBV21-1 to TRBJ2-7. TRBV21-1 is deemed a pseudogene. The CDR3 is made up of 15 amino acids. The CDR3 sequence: CASSKEKGVTDEQYF. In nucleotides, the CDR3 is TGTGCCAGCAGCAAAGAGAAAGGTGTAACCGACGAGCAGTACTTC.

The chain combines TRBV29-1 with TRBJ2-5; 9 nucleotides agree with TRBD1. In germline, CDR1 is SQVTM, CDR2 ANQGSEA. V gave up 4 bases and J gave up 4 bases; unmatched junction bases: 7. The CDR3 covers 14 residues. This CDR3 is CSVGKGQGLETQYF. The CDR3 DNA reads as TGCAGCGTTGGGAAGGGACAGGGTTTAGAGACCCAGTACTTC. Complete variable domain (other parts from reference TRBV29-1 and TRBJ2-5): SAVISQKPSRDICQRGTSLTIQCQVDSQVTMMFWYRQQPGQSLTLIATANQGSEATYESGFVIDKFPISRPNLTFSTLTVSNMSPEDSSIYLCSVGKGQGLETQYFGPGTRLLVL.

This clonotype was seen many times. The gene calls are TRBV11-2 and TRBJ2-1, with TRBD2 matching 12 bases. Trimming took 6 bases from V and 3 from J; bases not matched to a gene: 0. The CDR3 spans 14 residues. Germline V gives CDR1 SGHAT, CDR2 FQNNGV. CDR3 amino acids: CASRGLAGYNEQFF. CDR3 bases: TGTGCCAGCAGGGGACTAGCGGGCTACAATGAGCAGTTCTTC.

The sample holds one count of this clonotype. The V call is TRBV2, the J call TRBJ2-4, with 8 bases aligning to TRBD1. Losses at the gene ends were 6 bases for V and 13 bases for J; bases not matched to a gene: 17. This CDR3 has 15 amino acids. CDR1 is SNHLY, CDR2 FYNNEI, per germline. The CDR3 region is CASRRGGDRYNEQYF. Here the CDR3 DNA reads TGTGCCAGCAGACGCGGTGGGGACAGGTACAATGAGCAGTACTTC.

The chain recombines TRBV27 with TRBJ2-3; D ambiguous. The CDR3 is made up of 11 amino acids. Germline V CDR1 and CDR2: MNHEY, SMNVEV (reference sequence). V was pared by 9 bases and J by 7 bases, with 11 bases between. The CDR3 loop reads CASTTGYTQYF. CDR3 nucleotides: TGTGCCAGTACGACTGGATATACGCAGTATTTT.

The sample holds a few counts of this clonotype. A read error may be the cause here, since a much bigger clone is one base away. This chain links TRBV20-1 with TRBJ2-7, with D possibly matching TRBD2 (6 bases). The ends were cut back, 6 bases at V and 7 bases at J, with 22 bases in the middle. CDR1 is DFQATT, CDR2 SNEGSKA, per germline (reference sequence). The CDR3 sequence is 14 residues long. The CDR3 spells CSADGRAGSREQYF. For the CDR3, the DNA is TGCAGTGCCGATGGACGAGCGGGTAGCCGGGAGCAGTACTTC.